Shown below are 8 T cell receptor beta chains from a single sample sequenced in a study of T-cell memory formation after mild COVID-19. Via MiXCR, TCRdb re-called the 5' RACE reads, giving one row per CDR3 protein. The data contain around 390,000 distinct CDR3 sequences, about 17% of them singletons. The sequencing input was PBMCs or a T cell subset sorted from them (not recorded which). These receptors were taken from a man younger than 30 who had mild COVID-19 (a few samples of this study predate the infection). Cell type and time point are not known.

This clonotype was recorded a few times. The CDR3 reads CASSLVFRETQYF. The CDR3 DNA reads as TGTGCCAGCAGCTTAGTATTTAGAGAGACCCAGTACTTC. The rearrangement joins TRBV11-2 to TRBJ2-5; D gene unclear. Germline lookup yields CDR1 SGHAT and CDR2 FQNNGV. The CDR3 extends over 13 amino acids. Trimming took 1 base from V and 4 from J, leaving 7 bases between them.

The genes are TRBV30 and TRBJ2-1; a weak D match, TRBD1 (6 bases). The germline V gene encodes CDR1 GTSNPN and CDR2 SVGIG (reference sequence). The CDR3 is 12 residues long. Trimming removed 3 bases at V and 9 bases at J, with 12 bases between. The chain's CDR3 is CAWSQGFGEQFF. The CDR3 DNA sequence: TGTGCCTGGAGCCAGGGGTTCGGTGAGCAGTTCTTC.

The rearrangement uses TRBV7-7 and TRBJ2-7, with TRBD2 as a possible D gene (6 bases). From germline, CDR1 is SSHAT and CDR2 FNYEAQ (reference sequence). This CDR3 region has 14 residues. Trimming removed 8 bases from V and 2 bases from J, with 16 bases in between. The CDR3 sequence is CASAVGEEAYEQYF. The CDR3 DNA follows: TGTGCCAGCGCCGTAGGGGAGGAGGCCTACGAGCAGTACTTC.

This clonotype was recorded a few times. The J gene is TRBJ2-7, the V gene TRBV27, with 7 positions matching TRBD1. This CDR3 contains 14 residues. J gave up 4 bases and V 5 bases, and 8 bases lay outside the gene matches. Germline V CDR1 and CDR2: MNHEY, SMNVEV (reference sequence). CDR3 bases: TGTGCCAGCAGTACCCGGGACAGATATTACGAGCAGTACGTC. As protein: CASSTRDRYYEQYV.

J is TRBJ1-4 and V is TRBV20-1; D is unclear. The germline V gene has CDR1 DFQATT and CDR2 SNEGSKA (reference sequence). The CDR3 totals 13 residues. V was pared by 6 bases and J by 3 bases, with 11 bases between. CDR3 sequence reads: CSATRVPNEKLFF. The CDR3 region has the DNA TGCAGTGCCACCCGGGTACCTAATGAAAAACTGTTTTTT.

This clonotype was seen a few times. The V and J genes are TRBV4-3 and TRBJ1-1; possibly TRBD1 for D (6 bases). The CDR3 has 14 amino acids. Germline V gene lookup returns CDR1 LGHNA and CDR2 YSLEER. Trimming cost V 0 bases and J 4 bases, with 9 bases left between them. The CDR3 DNA sequence: TGCGCCAGCAGCCAAGATCAGGGGCGCACTGAAGCTTTCTTT. It codes for CASSQDQGRTEAFF.

The chain joins TRBV7-8 to TRBJ2-1, with a tentative D call TRBD1 (5 bases). The CDR3 has 16 amino acids. Trimming stripped 2 bases from V and 0 bases from J, with 11 bases between. Germline-derived CDR1 and CDR2 are SGHVS and FQNEAQ. The CDR3 DNA sequence: TGTGCCAGCAGCTTAATCATCGACAGCTCCTACAATGAGCAGTTCTTC. It specifies CASSLIIDSSYNEQFF.

The chain uses TRBV6-2 or TRBV6-3 and TRBJ2-5, with D possibly being TRBD1 (5 bases). Trimming left V 5 bases short and J 5 bases short, with 18 bases between. The CDR3 sequence is 15 residues long. Germline assignment: CDR1 MNHEY and CDR2 SVGEGT. CDR3 sequence (DNA): TGTGCCAGCAGTCGCCCAGGGATCCCCGGGGAGACCCAGTACTTC. Amino acid sequence: CASSRPGIPGETQYF.